Below, 26 T cell receptor beta chains from the same sample are listed, as sequenced in a study of blood T cell repertoires in COVID-19. Sequencing was performed with immunoSEQ multiplex PCR; in TCRdb, only in-frame clones are kept and a portion is missing. The profile shows 95,000 or so clones, 75% to 90% of them singletons. Source material: peripheral blood. Every receptor here comes from an elderly man with active or convalescent COVID-19.

This clone was seen a few times. The CDR3 reads CSVARGTSGYNEQFF. CDR3 in DNA: TGCAGCGTTGCTCGCGGGACTAGCGGCTACAATGAGCAGTTCTTC. V is TRBV29-1 and J is TRBJ2-1; 11 bases line up with TRBD2. This CDR3 contains 15 residues. Per the germline V gene, CDR1 is SQVTM and CDR2 is ANQGSEA. Trimming at V came to 4 bases and at J to 3 bases, leaving 5 bases not matched to a gene.

V gene TRBV19 combines with J gene TRBJ1-2, with D possibly TRBD1 on 6 matching bases. Germline CDR1 reads LNHDA; CDR2 reads SQIVND (reference sequence). The CDR3 totals 15 residues. The germline V and J ends were trimmed by 7 bases and 4 bases, with 19 bases remaining between them. The CDR3 sequence is CASTSISGRGYGYTF. CDR3 nucleotide sequence: TGTGCCAGTACCAGTATATCGGGCAGGGGCTATGGCTACACCTTC.

CDR3 amino acids: CASSGTGNSPLHF. Written as DNA, the CDR3 is TGTGCCAGCAGCGGGACAGGAAATTCACCCCTCCACTTT. The V call is TRBV28, the J call TRBJ1-6; 8 bases line up with TRBD1. The CDR3 has 13 amino acids. From germline, CDR1 is MDHEN and CDR2 SYDVKM. Trimming cost V 6 bases and J 7 bases; bases outside gene matches: 2.

V gene TRBV19 combines with J gene TRBJ2-6, with 8 bases that match TRBD1. V shed 3 bases, J shed 2 bases, and the junction held 6 bases outside the gene matches. The CDR3 has 17 residues. Germline V gene data show CDR1 as LNHDA and CDR2 as SQIVND (reference sequence). DNA for the CDR3: TGTGCCAGTAGTATTCTCAGGGGGCAACCTGGGGCCAACGTCCTGACTTTC. Translation gives CASSILRGQPGANVLTF. Full variable domain (missing parts from reference TRBV19 and TRBJ2-6): DGGITQSPKYLFRKEGQNVTLSCEQNLNHDAMYWYRQDPGQGLRLIYYSQIVNDFQKGDIAEGYSVSREKKESFPLTVTSAQKNPTAFYLCASSILRGQPGANVLTFGAGSRLTVL.

This chain links TRBV5-5 with TRBJ1-2; D is unresolved. CDR1 and CDR2 from the germline V gene are SGHKS and YYEKEE (reference sequence). The CDR3 has 14 residues. Trimming removed 2 bases at V and 3 bases at J, with 11 bases between. CDR3 in DNA: TGTGCCAGCAGCTTTTCGTCGCGGCACTATGGCTACACCTTC. Protein sequence: CASSFSSRHYGYTF. Full variable domain (remainder filled in from reference TRBV5-5 and TRBJ1-2): DAGVTQSPTHLIKTRGQQVTLRCSPISGHKSVSWYQQVLGQGPQFIFQYYEKEERGRGNFPDRFSARQFPNYSSELNVNALLLGDSALYLCASSFSSRHYGYTFGSGTRLTVV.

The chain carries TRBV7-9 and TRBJ1-2, with a tentative D call TRBD1 (6 bases). CDR1 and CDR2 (germline): SEHNR, FQNEAQ (reference sequence). Trimming left V 6 bases short and J 2 bases short, with 16 bases between. The CDR3 runs 15 residues. The CDR3 here is CASSSQGGQNYGYTF. In DNA form, the CDR3 reads TGTGCCAGCAGTTCCCAGGGCGGACAGAACTATGGCTACACCTTC.

The chain joins TRBV6-5 to TRBJ1-1, with 7 bases matching TRBD1. The ends lost 7 bases at V and 5 bases at J; junction bases unmatched: 10. CDR3 length: 14 amino acids. Germline CDR1 MNHEY, CDR2 SVGAGI. CDR3 in amino acids: CASIPGRGLTEAFF. CDR3 DNA sequence: TGTGCCAGCATTCCCGGCAGGGGGTTGACTGAAGCTTTCTTT.

The table lists this clone with a few counts. This rearrangement joins TRBV11-3 to TRBJ2-1; D might be TRBD1 (6 bases). Trimming cost V 4 bases and J 8 bases, with 18 bases left between them. This CDR3 is built from 15 residues. The germline CDR1 and CDR2 sequences are SGHNT and YENEEA. This CDR3 is CASSSTGTPTDEQFF. CDR3 DNA sequence: TGTGCCAGCAGCTCGACCGGGACACCGACGGATGAGCAGTTCTTC.

The DNA for the CDR3 is TGTGCCAGCAGTTCCGTACTAGCGGGAGGGCCTCACGGGGAGCTGTTTTTT. Translating it yields CASSSVLAGGPHGELFF. This chain links TRBV6-2 or TRBV6-3 with TRBJ2-2, with 13 bases lining up with TRBD2. V lost 4 bases to trimming and J lost 7 bases; unmatched junction nucleotides: 9. CDR3 size: 17 residues. Germline-derived CDR1 and CDR2 are MNHEY and SVGEGT.

This clone was picked up a small number of times. This chain connects TRBV7-2 to TRBJ2-7, with D unresolved. Germline assignment: CDR1 SGHTA and CDR2 FQGNSA. The CDR3 sequence is 13 residues long. The V end was cut by 5 bases, the J end by 0 bases, with 8 bases between. The CDR3 reads CASSPLSSYEQYF. The CDR3, as DNA: TGTGCCAGCAGCCCATTGAGCTCCTACGAGCAGTACTTC.

The chain recombines TRBV9 with TRBJ2-1; TRBD2 aligns across 9 bases. Germline V gene lookup returns CDR1 SGDLS and CDR2 YYNGEE. This CDR3 spans 14 amino acids. J was trimmed by 6 bases and V by 0 bases; bases with no gene match: 1. CDR3 DNA sequence: TGTGCCAGCAGCGTAGGCGGGAGGGCCAATGAGCAGTTCTTC. It yields the protein CASSVGGRANEQFF. The full variable domain, with the rest looked up from reference TRBV9 and TRBJ2-1, is DSGVTQTPKHLITATGQRVTLRCSPRSGDLSVYWYQQSLDQGLQFLIQYYNGEERAKGNILERFSAQQFPDLHSELNLSSLELGDSALYFCASSVGGRANEQFFGPGTRLTVL.

The rearrangement uses TRBV30 and TRBJ1-1; D may be TRBD1 (5 bases). This CDR3 has 13 residues. Per germline, CDR1 GTSNPN and CDR2 SVGIG (reference sequence). V lost 2 bases and J 3 bases, leaving 10 bases between the germline ends. This CDR3 reads CAWSFRGDTEAFF. The DNA of the CDR3 is TGTGCCTGGAGTTTTCGGGGGGACACTGAAGCTTTCTTT.

The rearrangement uses TRBV5-1 and TRBJ2-1; 10 nucleotides line up with TRBD2. There are 16 residues in the CDR3. From germline, CDR1 is SGHRS and CDR2 YFSETQ. With V trimmed by 1 base and J by 5 bases, 6 bases remained unmatched. The CDR3 region is CASSLWFSGRDNEQFF. In DNA form, the CDR3 reads TGCGCCAGCAGCTTGTGGTTCAGCGGGAGGGACAATGAGCAGTTCTTC.

The chain links TRBV2 to TRBJ2-1; 8 bases match TRBD2. Germline V CDR1 and CDR2: SNHLY, FYNNEI. V was pared by 1 base and J by 8 bases, with 1 base of the junction left unmatched. The CDR3 consists of 13 residues. This CDR3 is CASSEEREYEQFF. DNA of the CDR3: TGTGCCAGCAGTGAAGAGCGGGAGTATGAGCAGTTCTTC.

V usage is TRBV5-1 and J usage is TRBJ1-5; 11 bases are shared with TRBD1. Germline CDR1 is SGHRS and CDR2 is YFSETQ. This CDR3 is built from 15 residues. After removal of 2 bases from V and 5 bases from J, the junction contained 3 bases not matched to a gene. The CDR3 nucleotides are TGCGCCAGCAGCTTCTCGGGACAGGGGGATCAGCCCCAGCATTTT. Translated, it gives CASSFSGQGDQPQHF. The full variable domain, rest sourced from reference TRBV5-1 and TRBJ1-5, is KAGVTQTPRYLIKTRGQQVTLSCSPISGHRSVSWYQQTPGQGLQFLFEYFSETQRNKGNFPGRFSGRQFSNSRSEMNVSTLELGDSALYLCASSFSGQGDQPQHFGDGTRLSIL.

The genes are TRBV7-9 and TRBJ2-7, with 12 nucleotides matching TRBD2. CDR3 length: 13 residues. Germline values: CDR1 SEHNR, CDR2 FQNEAQ (reference sequence). V lost 10 bases and J lost 2; bases outside the gene matches: 3. This CDR3 is CAIRTSGTYEQYF. As DNA, the CDR3 is TGTGCCATCCGGACTAGCGGGACCTACGAGCAGTACTTC. Full variable domain (outside the CDR3, taken from reference TRBV7-9 and TRBJ2-7): DTGVSQNPRHKITKRGQNVTFRCDPISEHNRLYWYRQTLGQGPEFLTYFQNEAQLEKSRLLSDRFSAERPKGSFSTLEIQRTEQGDSAMYLCAIRTSGTYEQYFGPGTRLTVT.

V is TRBV6-1 and J is TRBJ2-5, with 14 bases aligning to TRBD2. With 5 bases clipped from V and 5 bases from J, the junction kept 10 bases outside the gene matches. Germline CDR1 MNHNS, CDR2 SASEGT. The CDR3 is made up of 17 amino acids. CDR3 loop: CASSKGTSGRGRETQYF. CDR3 DNA: TGTGCCAGCAGTAAAGGGACTAGCGGGAGAGGAAGGGAGACCCAGTACTTC.

The chain combines TRBV7-2 with TRBJ2-3; 8 bases align to TRBD2. This CDR3 is built from 15 residues. Germline V lookup: CDR1 SGHTA, CDR2 FQGNSA. V shed 3 bases and J 2 bases; nucleotides not matched to a gene: 4. CDR3 sequence reads: CASSFTSGHTDTQYF. DNA for the CDR3: TGTGCCAGCAGCTTTACTAGCGGACACACAGATACGCAGTATTTT. Full variable domain (missing parts from reference TRBV7-2 and TRBJ2-3): GAGVSQSPSNKVTEKGKDVELRCDPISGHTALYWYRQSLGQGLEFLIYFQGNSAPDKSGLPSDRFSAERTGGSVSTLTIQRTQQEDSAVYLCASSFTSGHTDTQYFGPGTRLTVL.

V gene TRBV3-1 (or the pseudogene TRBV3-2) combines with J gene TRBJ1-5, with D unclear. V was pared by 4 bases and J by 10 bases, with 14 bases between. Per the germline V gene, CDR1 is LGHDT and CDR2 is YNNKEL (reference sequence). The CDR3 contains 13 residues. The CDR3 DNA reads as TGTGCCAGCAGCCCTTCGGGAGATTCACCCCAGCATTTT. This codes for CASSPSGDSPQHF.

This sequence joins TRBV5-8 and TRBJ2-3, with 8 positions matching TRBD2. This CDR3 has 14 amino acids. The ends lost 1 base at V and 4 bases at J; junction bases unmatched: 2. Per the germline V gene, CDR1 is SGHTS and CDR2 is YDEGEE. The CDR3 DNA reads TGTGCCAGCAGCTTGTCCGGGGGGGCAGATACGCAGTATTTT. Its translation: CASSLSGGADTQYF.

The chain recombines TRBV6-2 or TRBV6-3 with TRBJ1-1, with D perhaps matching TRBD1 (6 bases). V was cut by 2 bases and J by 1 base, with 14 bases left in between. The CDR3 runs 16 residues. Germline CDR1 MNHEY, CDR2 SVGEGT. Written as DNA, the CDR3 is TGTGCCAGCAGTTACGTCCGTGGGGGCCAGAACACTGAAGCTTTCTTT. This gives the protein CASSYVRGGQNTEAFF.

The chain carries TRBV7-9 and TRBJ2-7; 15 positions match TRBD2. This CDR3 has 17 residues. Germline values: CDR1 SEHNR, CDR2 FQNEAQ (reference sequence). With 4 bases clipped from V and 4 bases from J, the junction kept 8 bases outside the gene matches. In DNA, the CDR3 is TGTGCCAGCAGCTCCGTCGGACTAGCGGGAGGGCGGTACGAGCAGTACTTC. As protein: CASSSVGLAGGRYEQYF.

The V gene is TRBV7-2, the J gene TRBJ1-5, with D possibly being TRBD1 (5 bases). CDR1 is SGHTA and CDR2 is FQGNSA in the germline V gene. V lost 5 bases to trimming and J lost 6 bases, with 11 bases between them. The CDR3 totals 13 residues. The CDR3 spells CASSGERGQPQHF. CDR3 sequence (DNA): TGTGCCAGCAGCGGAGAAAGGGGTCAGCCCCAGCATTTT.

CDR3: CASSLSTDYNSPLHF. CDR3 sequence (DNA): TGTGCCAGCAGCCTTTCGACAGACTATAATTCACCCCTCCACTTT. J is TRBJ1-6 and V is TRBV7-9; possibly TRBD1 for D (5 bases). The ends were cut back, 5 bases at V and 3 bases at J, with 11 bases in the middle. Germline assignment: CDR1 SEHNR and CDR2 FQNEAQ (reference sequence). This CDR3 has 15 amino acids.

V usage is TRBV19 and J usage is TRBJ1-5, with 10 nucleotides matching TRBD1. CDR1 is LNHDA and CDR2 is SQIVND in the germline V gene (reference sequence). The CDR3 contains 18 residues. V was pared by 10 bases and J by 1 base, with 16 bases of the junction left unmatched. The CDR3 sequence is CATSGGRDRGFSNQPQHF. CDR3 nucleotides: TGTGCCACCTCCGGGGGCCGGGACAGGGGTTTCAGCAATCAGCCCCAGCATTTT. The whole variable domain, remainder taken from reference TRBV19 and TRBJ1-5, is DGGITQSPKYLFRKEGQNVTLSCEQNLNHDAMYWYRQDPGQGLRLIYYSQIVNDFQKGDIAEGYSVSREKKESFPLTVTSAQKNPTAFYLCATSGGRDRGFSNQPQHFGDGTRLSIL.

This rearrangement joins TRBV2 to TRBJ1-2; D call uncertain. The CDR3 length is 13 residues. Per germline, CDR1 SNHLY and CDR2 FYNNEI. V was pared by 2 bases and J by 8 bases, with 12 bases between. The CDR3 DNA is TGTGCCAGCAGTGAATTAGCGGGTCTAGGCTACACCTTC. Its protein product is CASSELAGLGYTF.